This T cell receptor beta chain comes out of a study of STAT5B mutations in CD4+ large granular lymphocyte leukemia. Method: immunoSEQ multiplex PCR; TCRdb's copy keeps in-frame clones and lacks some. The table lists roughly 36,000 clones, around 89% of them singletons. V was clipped by 7 bases and J by 4 bases, with 13 bases between them. The CDR3 length is 13 residues. Per germline, CDR1 MDHEN and CDR2 SYDVKM. Buffy coats from healthy blood donors served as controls. This sequence joins TRBV28 and TRBJ1-1; D is unresolved. The sample comprised CD4+ T cells from blood buffy coats. This TCR derives from a human donor in good health. The CDR3 loop is CASISGGSTEAFF. The CDR3 region has the DNA TGTGCCAGCATTTCCGGAGGTTCCACTGAAGCTTTCTTT.